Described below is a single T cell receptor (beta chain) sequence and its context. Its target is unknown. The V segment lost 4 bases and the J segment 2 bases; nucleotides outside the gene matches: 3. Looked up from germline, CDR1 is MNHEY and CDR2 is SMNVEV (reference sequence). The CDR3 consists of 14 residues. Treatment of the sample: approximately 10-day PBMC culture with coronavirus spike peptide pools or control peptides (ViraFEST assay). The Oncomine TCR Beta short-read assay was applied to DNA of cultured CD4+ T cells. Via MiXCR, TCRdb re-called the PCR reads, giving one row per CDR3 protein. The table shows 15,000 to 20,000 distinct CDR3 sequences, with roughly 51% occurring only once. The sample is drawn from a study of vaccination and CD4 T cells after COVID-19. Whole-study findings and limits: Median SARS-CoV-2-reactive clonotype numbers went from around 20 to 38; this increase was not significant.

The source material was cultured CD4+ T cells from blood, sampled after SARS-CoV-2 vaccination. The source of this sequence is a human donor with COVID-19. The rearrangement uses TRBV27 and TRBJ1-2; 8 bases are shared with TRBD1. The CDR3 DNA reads TGTGCCAGCAGTTATAGGACAGGGAACTATGGCTACACCTTC. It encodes CASSYRTGNYGYTF.